A selection of T cell receptor beta chains follows, all from one sample in a study of CD4+ T cells in melanoma. Profiled with immunoSEQ multiplex PCR; TCRdb holds only in-frame clones, not every one. The sample gives around 50,000 clones, nearly 90% of which show up once; 12% is in the top ten. Sample: peripheral blood. The receptor source for this set is a human donor with melanoma. Both conserved end residues are part of each CDR3. Each record gives: clone size, D gene, J gene, V gene, CDR3 protein, CDR3 DNA. The D gene is left open where the match is weak. Not all rows give a size; the values are once, few, many and, for expanded clones, a class.

.	TRBD1	TRBJ2-1	TRBV7-2	CASSLPWGQGNYNEQFF	TGTGCCAGCAGCTTACCCTGGGGACAGGGTAACTACAATGAGCAGTTCTTC
.	.	TRBJ1-1	TRBV9	CASSLPAANTEAFF	TGTGCCAGCAGCCTACCGGCCGCGAACACTGAAGCTTTCTTT
.	.	TRBJ2-2	TRBV7-9	CASSKLGTGELFF	TGTGCCAGCAGCAAACTAGGGACCGGGGAGCTGTTTTTT
.	.	TRBJ2-1	TRBV7-9	CASSLAGMGEQFF	TGTGCCAGCAGCTTAGCAGGGATGGGTGAGCAGTTCTTC
.	.	TRBJ1-6	TRBV12-1	CASSLGGAWYNSPLHF	TGTGCCAGCAGCTTAGGAGGGGCATGGTATAATTCACCCCTCCACTTT
.	.	TRBJ2-7	TRBV7-8	CASSSDYEQYF	TGTGCCAGCAGCTCGGACTACGAGCAGTACTTC
once	.	TRBJ1-1	TRBV4-3	CASSQDNELAAFF	TGCGCCAGCAGCCAAGATAATGAATTAGCAGCTTTCTTT
once	.	TRBJ2-1	TRBV10-1	CASSEEGSYNEQFF	TGCGCCAGCAGTGAAGAAGGCTCCTACAATGAGCAGTTCTTC
.	TRBD1	TRBJ2-7	TRBV29-1	CSVPGTGVKQYF	TGCAGCGTACCCGGGACAGGGGTCAAGCAGTACTTC
once	.	TRBJ2-3	TRBV7-3	CASSLNGGTSTDTQYF	TGTGCCAGCAGCCTGAACGGGGGAACGAGCACAGATACGCAGTATTTT
.	.	TRBJ1-1	TRBV7-9	CASRGQGNLEAFF	TGTGCCAGCAGGGGGCAGGGAAATTTGGAAGCTTTCTTT
.	TRBD1	TRBJ1-2	TRBV28	CASSYQTGGANGYTF	TGTGCCAGCAGTTATCAAACAGGGGGCGCGAATGGCTACACCTTC
.	.	TRBJ1-1	TRBV25-1	CASSESGGLTEAFF	TGTGCCAGCAGTGAATCGGGCGGGCTCACTGAAGCTTTCTTT
.	.	TRBJ1-1	TRBV6-6	CASSYQPANTEAFF	TGTGCCAGCAGTTACCAGCCGGCAAACACTGAAGCTTTCTTT
.	.	TRBJ1-1	TRBV12-2	CASRSGEGRVNTEAFF	TGTGCAAGTCGCTCCGGCGAGGGGAGAGTGAACACTGAAGCTTTCTTT
.	TRBD2	TRBJ2-3	TRBV29-1	CSVLAGGTDTQYF	TGCAGCGTCTTAGCGGGGGGCACAGATACGCAGTATTTT
.	TRBD2	TRBJ2-3	TRBV5-4	CASSSTSGGALQYF	TGTGCCAGCAGTTCGACTAGCGGGGGGGCATTGCAGTATTTT
once	.	TRBJ2-7	TRBV23-1	CASSQAPGSYEQYF	TGCGCCAGCAGTCAAGCCCCCGGGTCCTACGAGCAGTACTTC
.	.	TRBJ2-2	TRBV4-2	CASSPRLSGGELFF	TGTGCCAGCAGCCCGAGGTTGTCCGGGGGGGAGCTGTTTTTT
.	.	TRBJ1-6	TRBV18	CASSPLQGGNSPLHF	TGTGCCAGCTCACCCCTACAGGGTGGCAATTCACCCCTCCACTTT
.	.	TRBJ1-5	TRBV29-1	CSVEMGGGQPQHF	TGCAGCGTTGAGATGGGTGGTGGGCAGCCCCAGCATTTT
.	TRBD1	TRBJ1-2	TRBV18	CASSPEDRDAYGYTF	TGTGCCAGCTCACCAGAGGACAGGGATGCCTATGGCTACACCTTC
.	TRBD1	TRBJ2-7	TRBV7-8	CASSIGTEEQYF	TGTGCCAGCAGCATTGGGACAGAGGAGCAGTACTTC
.	TRBD1	TRBJ2-7	TRBV2	CASSEELGQGSYEQYF	TGTGCCAGCAGTGAAGAGTTGGGACAGGGGTCCTACGAGCAGTACTTC
.	.	TRBJ2-2	TRBV19	CASSISRVAGELFF	TGTGCCAGTAGTATCTCCCGGGTCGCCGGGGAGCTGTTTTTT
.	TRBD1	TRBJ1-2	TRBV7-2	CASSSGQANYGYTF	TGTGCCAGCAGCTCGGGACAGGCCAACTATGGCTACACCTTC
.	.	TRBJ1-2	TRBV6-1	CASKEDGVGYTF	TGTGCCAGCAAAGAGGATGGGGTTGGCTACACCTTC
.	.	TRBJ1-1	TRBV7-2	CASSTRIRVATTEAFF	TGTGCCAGCAGCACCCGGATACGGGTTGCAACAACTGAAGCTTTCTTT
.	.	TRBJ1-1	TRBV5-1	CASSLTRGSTEAFF	TGCGCCAGCAGCTTGACCCGGGGGAGCACTGAAGCTTTCTTT
.	.	TRBJ1-4	TRBV11-2	CASRDSYNEKLFF	TGTGCCAGCAGGGACAGCTATAATGAAAAACTGTTTTTT
.	.	TRBJ2-7	TRBV28	CASSRSVGVYEQYF	TGTGCCAGCAGTCGTAGCGTAGGAGTCTACGAGCAGTACTTC